Following are 6 T cell receptor beta chains from one sample sequenced in a study of blood T cells in healthy people across ages. With a J-beta primer mix and a sample-barcoded 5' primer, a second PCR ran roughly 6 to 12 cycles. TCRdb reanalysed the 5' RACE reads using MiXCR and keeps one entry per CDR3 protein. This sample has about 640,000 distinct CDR3 sequences, with roughly 58% found just once. The sample consisted of blood. These TCRs come from a man in his sixties in good health.

This chain links TRBV11-3 with TRBJ2-1, with 8 bases fitting TRBD2. Germline trimming cut 5 bases from V and 7 bases from J; bases unmatched to any gene: 4. Per germline, CDR1 SGHNT and CDR2 YENEEA. The CDR3 loop spans 13 amino acids. The DNA of the CDR3 is TGTGCCAGCAGCCGCCGGGGGGGAAATGAGCAGTTCTTC. It codes for CASSRRGGNEQFF.

Comment on this clonotype: A clone one base away is much larger, so this may be a read error. This sequence joins TRBV6-6 and TRBJ1-1; tentative D call: TRBD1 (5 bases). With 7 bases removed from V and 3 bases from J, the gap between germline ends came to 6 bases. The CDR3 extends over 11 amino acids. From germline, CDR1 is MNHNY and CDR2 SVGAGI (reference sequence). The CDR3 protein is CASIGDTEAFF. The CDR3 DNA sequence: TGTGCCAGCATAGGGGACACTGAAGCTTTCTTT.

The chain employs TRBV7-2 and TRBJ1-5; D gene unclear. This CDR3 comprises 13 residues. Germline V lookup: CDR1 SGHTA, CDR2 FQGNSA. Trimming took 1 base from V and 3 from J, leaving 4 bases between them. Here the CDR3 reads CASSLEVNQPQHF. The CDR3 coding sequence is TGTGCCAGCAGCTTAGAGGTCAATCAGCCCCAGCATTTT.

The J gene is TRBJ2-1, the V gene TRBV3-1; the D is unclear. The CDR3 has 12 amino acids. The V and J ends lost 0 bases and 9 bases respectively, with 6 bases between them. Germline CDR1 and CDR2: LGHDT and YNNKEL (reference sequence). The CDR3 loop is CASSQDLREQFF. For the CDR3, the DNA is TGTGCCAGCAGCCAAGATTTGCGTGAGCAGTTCTTC.

There are a few counts of this clonotype. The chain couples TRBV29-1 to TRBJ1-2, with D hard to call. The V gene's germline CDR1 is SQVTM and CDR2 ANQGSEA. The CDR3 is made up of 13 amino acids. V dropped 4 bases and J dropped 0 bases, with 9 bases sitting between them. CDR3: CSVVPAANYGYTF. The CDR3 bases are TGCAGCGTTGTCCCAGCTGCTAACTATGGCTACACCTTC.

The gene calls are TRBV10-3 and TRBJ2-3; 10 nucleotides match TRBD2. Germline assignment: CDR1 ENHRY and CDR2 SYGVKD. Germline trimming cut 6 bases from V and 3 bases from J; bases unmatched to any gene: 6. The length of the CDR3 is 15 residues. The CDR3 reads CAISHSGGATDTQYF. CDR3 nucleotide sequence: TGTGCCATCAGCCACAGCGGGGGGGCAACAGATACGCAGTATTTT.